The clone carrying this T cell receptor (beta chain) came up a few times. As yet, its antigen is unknown. This sample stems from a study of T cell repertoires in cytomegalovirus infection. Study summary: Public TCR beta signatures indicated both CMV infection and matching HLA type.

Study-wide results and caveats: Ex vivo, HLA-C-restricted CMV-specific TCR beta clonotypes prevailed over the rest of the response.

Each CDR3 protein is one row after TCRdb ran MiXCR on the reads. Of approximately 390,000 distinct CDR3 sequences listed, nearly 35% are singletons. Looked up from germline, CDR1 is SGHNT and CDR2 is YYREEE (reference sequence). J was trimmed by 7 bases and V by 3 bases; bases with no gene match: 16. This CDR3 comprises 17 residues. The gene calls are TRBV5-4 and TRBJ2-5; 9 bases align to TRBD2. Sample: cultured PBMCs, taken from culture after CMV antigen stimulation. The receptor was isolated from a human donor in good health (CMV status not recorded). Some clones in this sample may be carry-over from other donors' samples. DNA of the CDR3: TGTGCCAGCAGCTCCGGCGGTCTAGCGGGGCGCGGTGGGACCCAGTACTTC. It is translated as CASSSGGLAGRGGTQYF.